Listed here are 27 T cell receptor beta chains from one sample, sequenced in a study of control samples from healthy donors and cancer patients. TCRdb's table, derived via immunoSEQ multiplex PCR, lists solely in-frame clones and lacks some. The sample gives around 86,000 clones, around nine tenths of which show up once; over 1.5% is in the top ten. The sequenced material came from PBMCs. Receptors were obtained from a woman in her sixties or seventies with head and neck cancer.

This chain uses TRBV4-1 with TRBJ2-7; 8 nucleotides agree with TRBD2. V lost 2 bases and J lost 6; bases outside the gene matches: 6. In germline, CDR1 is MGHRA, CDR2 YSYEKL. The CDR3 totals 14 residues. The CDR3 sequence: CASSQLDAGGEQYF. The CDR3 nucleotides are TGCGCCAGCAGCCAACTTGATGCGGGAGGCGAGCAGTACTTC.

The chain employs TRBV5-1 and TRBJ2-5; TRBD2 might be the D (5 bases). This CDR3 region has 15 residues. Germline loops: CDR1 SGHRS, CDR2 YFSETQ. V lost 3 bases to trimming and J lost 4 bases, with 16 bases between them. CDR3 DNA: TGCGCCAGCAGCTGGATTCTAGGAGGCCCAGAGACCCAGTACTTC. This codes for CASSWILGGPETQYF.

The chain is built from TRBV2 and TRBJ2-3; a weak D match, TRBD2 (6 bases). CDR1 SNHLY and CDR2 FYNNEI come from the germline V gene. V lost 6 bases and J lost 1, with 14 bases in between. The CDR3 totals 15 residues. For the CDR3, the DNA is TGTGCCAGCAGGGGCCGCGGGGCCGGCACAGATACGCAGTATTTT. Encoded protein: CASRGRGAGTDTQYF. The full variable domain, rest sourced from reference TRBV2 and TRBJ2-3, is EPEVTQTPSHQVTQMGQEVILRCVPISNHLYFYWYRQILGQKVEFLVSFYNNEISEKSEIFDDQFSVERPDGSNFTLKIRSTKLEDSAMYFCASRGRGAGTDTQYFGPGTRLTVL.

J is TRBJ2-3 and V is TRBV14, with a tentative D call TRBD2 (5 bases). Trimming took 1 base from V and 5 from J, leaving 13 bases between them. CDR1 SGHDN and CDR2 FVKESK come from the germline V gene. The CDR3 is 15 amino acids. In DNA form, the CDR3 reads TGTGCCAGCAGCCAAGCGGGAATTCTACTAGATACGCAGTATTTT. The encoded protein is CASSQAGILLDTQYF. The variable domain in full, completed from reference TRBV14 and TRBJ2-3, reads EAGVTQFPSHSVIEKGQTVTLRCDPISGHDNLYWYRRVMGKEIKFLLHFVKESKQDESGMPNNRFLAERTGGTYSTLKVQPAELEDSGVYFCASSQAGILLDTQYFGPGTRLTVL.

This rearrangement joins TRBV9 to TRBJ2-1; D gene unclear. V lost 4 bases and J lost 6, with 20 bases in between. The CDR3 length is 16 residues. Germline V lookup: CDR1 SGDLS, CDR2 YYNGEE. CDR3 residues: CASSSVPAQTFNEQFF. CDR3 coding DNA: TGTGCCAGCAGCTCCGTACCTGCCCAAACATTCAATGAGCAGTTCTTC.

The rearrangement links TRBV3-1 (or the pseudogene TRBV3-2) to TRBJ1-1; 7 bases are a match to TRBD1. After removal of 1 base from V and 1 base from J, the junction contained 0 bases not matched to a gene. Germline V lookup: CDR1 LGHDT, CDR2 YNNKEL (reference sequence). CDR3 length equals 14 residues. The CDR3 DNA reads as TGTGCCAGCAGCCAAGCAGGGGGGAACACTGAAGCTTTCTTT. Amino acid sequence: CASSQAGGNTEAFF.

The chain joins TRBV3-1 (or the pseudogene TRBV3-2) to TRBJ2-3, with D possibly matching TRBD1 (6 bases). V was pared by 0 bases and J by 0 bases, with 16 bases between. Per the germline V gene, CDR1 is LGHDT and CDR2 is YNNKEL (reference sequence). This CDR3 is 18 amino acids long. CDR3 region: CASSQDPPGTRSTDTQYF. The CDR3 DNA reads TGTGCCAGCAGCCAAGATCCACCCGGGACACGGAGCACAGATACGCAGTATTTT.

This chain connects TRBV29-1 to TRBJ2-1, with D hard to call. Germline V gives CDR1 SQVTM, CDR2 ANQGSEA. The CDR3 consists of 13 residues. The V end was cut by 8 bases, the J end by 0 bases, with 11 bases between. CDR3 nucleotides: TGCAGCCCCCTGGGCCCCTCCTACAATGAGCAGTTCTTC. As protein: CSPLGPSYNEQFF.

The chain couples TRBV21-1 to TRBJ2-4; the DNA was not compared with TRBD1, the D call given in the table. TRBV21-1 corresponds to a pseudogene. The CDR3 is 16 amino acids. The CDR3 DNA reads TGTGCCAGCAGCAATAGGGACAGGGCCGACCCAAACATTCAGTACTTC. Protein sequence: CASSNRDRADPNIQYF.

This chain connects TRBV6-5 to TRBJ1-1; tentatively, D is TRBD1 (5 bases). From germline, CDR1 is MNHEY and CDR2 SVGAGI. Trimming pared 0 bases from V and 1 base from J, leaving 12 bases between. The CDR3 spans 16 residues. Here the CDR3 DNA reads TGTGCCAGCAGTTACTCGATCCGCCAGGGGAACACTGAAGCTTTCTTT. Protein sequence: CASSYSIRQGNTEAFF.

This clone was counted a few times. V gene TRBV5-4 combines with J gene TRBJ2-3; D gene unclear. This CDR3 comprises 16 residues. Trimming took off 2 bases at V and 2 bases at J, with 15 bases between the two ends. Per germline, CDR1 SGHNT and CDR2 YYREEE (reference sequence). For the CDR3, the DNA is TGTGCCAGCAGCTTATCGGCCACGGATAACACAGATACGCAGTATTTT. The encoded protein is CASSLSATDNTDTQYF. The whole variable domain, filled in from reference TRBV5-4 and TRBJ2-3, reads ETGVTQSPTHLIKTRGQQVTLRCSSQSGHNTVSWYQQALGQGPQFIFQYYREEENGRGNFPPRFSGLQFPNYSSELNVNALELDDSALYLCASSLSATDNTDTQYFGPGTRLTVL.

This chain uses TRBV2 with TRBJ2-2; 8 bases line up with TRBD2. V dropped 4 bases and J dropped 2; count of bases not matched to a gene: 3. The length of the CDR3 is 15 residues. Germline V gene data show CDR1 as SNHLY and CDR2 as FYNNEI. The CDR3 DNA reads TGTGCCAGCAGTGGGGGGACTAGAAACACCGGGGAGCTGTTTTTT. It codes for CASSGGTRNTGELFF.

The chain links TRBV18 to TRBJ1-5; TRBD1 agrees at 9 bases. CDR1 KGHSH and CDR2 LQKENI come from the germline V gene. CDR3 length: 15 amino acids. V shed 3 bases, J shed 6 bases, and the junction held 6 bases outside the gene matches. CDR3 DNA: TGTGCCAGCTCACCGACAGGGGGTGAGGTTCAGCCCCAGCATTTT. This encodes CASSPTGGEVQPQHF.

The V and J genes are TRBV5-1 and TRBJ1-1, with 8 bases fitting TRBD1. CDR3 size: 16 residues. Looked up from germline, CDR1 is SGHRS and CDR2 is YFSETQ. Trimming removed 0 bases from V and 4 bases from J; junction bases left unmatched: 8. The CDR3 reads CASSLGTGSIGTEAFF. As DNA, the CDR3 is TGCGCCAGCAGCTTGGGGACAGGGTCCATTGGCACTGAAGCTTTCTTT.

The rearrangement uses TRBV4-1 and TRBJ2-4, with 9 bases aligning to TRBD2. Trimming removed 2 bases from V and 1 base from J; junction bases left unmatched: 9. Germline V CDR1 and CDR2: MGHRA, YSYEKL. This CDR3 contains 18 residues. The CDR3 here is CASSQWIAGDAAKNIQYF. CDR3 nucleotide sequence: TGCGCCAGCAGCCAATGGATAGCGGGAGATGCGGCCAAAAACATTCAGTACTTC.

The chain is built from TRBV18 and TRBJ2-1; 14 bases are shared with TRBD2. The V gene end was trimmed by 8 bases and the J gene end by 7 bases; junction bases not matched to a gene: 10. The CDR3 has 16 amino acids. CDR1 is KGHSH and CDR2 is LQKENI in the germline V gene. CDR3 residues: CASTEGLAGDSNEQFF. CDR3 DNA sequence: TGTGCCAGCACGGAGGGACTAGCGGGAGACAGTAATGAGCAGTTCTTC.

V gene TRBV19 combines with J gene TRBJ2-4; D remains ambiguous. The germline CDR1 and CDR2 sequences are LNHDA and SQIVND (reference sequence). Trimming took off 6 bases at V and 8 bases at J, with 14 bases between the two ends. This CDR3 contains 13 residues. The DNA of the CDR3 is TGTGCCAGTAGAGAGAGCAACTTGGACATTCAGTACTTC. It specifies CASRESNLDIQYF.

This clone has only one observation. CDR3 in DNA: TGTGCCAGCAGCCCGGACAGGGCGTCTGCGGAACTGTTTTTT. Its protein product is CASSPDRASAELFF. The chain links TRBV5-4 to TRBJ1-4; 8 positions agree with TRBD1. The V segment lost 4 bases and the J segment 12 bases; nucleotides outside the gene matches: 11. The CDR3 has 14 amino acids. CDR1 and CDR2 (germline): SGHNT, YYREEE (reference sequence).

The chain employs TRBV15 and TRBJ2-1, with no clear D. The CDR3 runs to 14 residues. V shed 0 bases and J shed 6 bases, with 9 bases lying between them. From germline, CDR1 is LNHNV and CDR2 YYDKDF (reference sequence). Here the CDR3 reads CATSRDLRSNEQFF. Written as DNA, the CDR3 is TGTGCCACCAGCAGAGATCTGAGGTCCAATGAGCAGTTCTTC. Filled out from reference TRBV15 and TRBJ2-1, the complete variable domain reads DAMVIQNPRYQVTQFGKPVTLSCSQTLNHNVMYWYQQKSSQAPKLLFHYYDKDFNNEADTPDNFQSRRPNTSFCFLDIRSPGLGDTAMYLCATSRDLRSNEQFFGPGTRLTVL.

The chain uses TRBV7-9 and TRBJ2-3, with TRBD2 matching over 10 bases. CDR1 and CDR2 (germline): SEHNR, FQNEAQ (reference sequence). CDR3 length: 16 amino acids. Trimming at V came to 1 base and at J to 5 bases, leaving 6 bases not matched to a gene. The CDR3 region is CASSLGLAGPRDTQYF. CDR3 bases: TGTGCCAGCAGCTTAGGACTAGCGGGCCCAAGAGATACGCAGTATTTT.

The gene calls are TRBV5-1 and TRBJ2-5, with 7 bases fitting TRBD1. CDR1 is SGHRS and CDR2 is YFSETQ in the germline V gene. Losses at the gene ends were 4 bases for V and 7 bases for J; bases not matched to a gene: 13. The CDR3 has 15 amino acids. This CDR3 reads CASSPTDRTDGTQYF. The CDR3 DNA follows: TGCGCCAGCAGCCCTACGGACAGGACAGACGGGACCCAGTACTTC.

The CDR3 DNA reads TGTGCCAGCAGCGTAGCCTCGGCGATAGCGGGAGAGACAGATACGCAGTATTTT. Translated, it gives CASSVASAIAGETDTQYF. This chain links TRBV9 with TRBJ2-3; 9 bases are shared with TRBD2. This CDR3 has 18 amino acids. CDR1 is SGDLS, CDR2 YYNGEE, per germline. The ends lost 0 bases at V and 3 bases at J; junction bases unmatched: 11.

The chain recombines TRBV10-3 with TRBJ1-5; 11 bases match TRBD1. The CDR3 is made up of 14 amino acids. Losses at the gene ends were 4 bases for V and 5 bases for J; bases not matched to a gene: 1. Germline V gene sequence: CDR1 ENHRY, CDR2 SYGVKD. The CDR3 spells CAISGTGGDQPQHF. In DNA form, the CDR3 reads TGTGCCATCAGTGGGACAGGGGGCGATCAGCCCCAGCATTTT.

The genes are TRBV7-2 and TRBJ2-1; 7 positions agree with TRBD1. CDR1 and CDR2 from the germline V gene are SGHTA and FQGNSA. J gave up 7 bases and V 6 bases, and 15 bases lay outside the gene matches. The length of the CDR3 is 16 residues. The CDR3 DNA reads TGTGCCAGCAGTGACCCAGGGGGTGGCCTCGATAATGAGCAGTTCTTC. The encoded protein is CASSDPGGGLDNEQFF. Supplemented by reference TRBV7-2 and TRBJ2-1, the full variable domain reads GAGVSQSPSNKVTEKGKDVELRCDPISGHTALYWYRQSLGQGLEFLIYFQGNSAPDKSGLPSDRFSAERTGGSVSTLTIQRTQQEDSAVYLCASSDPGGGLDNEQFFGPGTRLTVL.

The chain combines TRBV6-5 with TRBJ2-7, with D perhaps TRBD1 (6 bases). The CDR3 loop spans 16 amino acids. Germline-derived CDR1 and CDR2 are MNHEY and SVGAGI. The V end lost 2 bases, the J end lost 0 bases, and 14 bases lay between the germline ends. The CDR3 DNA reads TGTGCCAGCAGTTACATAGGGGGAGTAAGCTCCTACGAGCAGTACTTC. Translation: CASSYIGGVSSYEQYF.

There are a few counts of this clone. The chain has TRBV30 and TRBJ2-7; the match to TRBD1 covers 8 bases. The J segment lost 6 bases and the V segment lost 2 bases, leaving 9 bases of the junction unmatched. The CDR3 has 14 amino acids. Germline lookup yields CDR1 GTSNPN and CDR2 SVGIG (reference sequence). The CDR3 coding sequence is TGTGCCTGGAGTCCTCCTAAAACAGGGGGCGAGCAGTACTTC. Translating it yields CAWSPPKTGGEQYF.

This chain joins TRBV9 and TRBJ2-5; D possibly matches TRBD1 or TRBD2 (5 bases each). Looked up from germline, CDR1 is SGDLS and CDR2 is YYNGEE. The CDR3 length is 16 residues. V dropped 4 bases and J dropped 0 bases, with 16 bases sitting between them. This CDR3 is CASSRRGGSYQETQYF. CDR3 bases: TGTGCCAGCAGCCGCCGGGGCGGAAGTTACCAAGAGACCCAGTACTTC.